Presented here are 28 T cell receptor beta chains from one specimen sequenced in a study of blood T cell repertoires in COVID-19. Sequencing was performed with immunoSEQ multiplex PCR; in TCRdb, only in-frame clones are kept and a portion is missing. The top ten clones hold around 2.8% of a sample with about 74,000 clones, more than 70% of them seen once. The sample consisted of peripheral blood. Receptor source: a man in his 70s with active or convalescent COVID-19.

This clone has only one observation. The genes are TRBV27 and TRBJ1-6; possible D gene TRBD1, 5 bases. The CDR3 is 15 residues long. Germline V gene sequence: CDR1 MNHEY, CDR2 SMNVEV (reference sequence). Trimming took 2 bases from V and 6 from J, leaving 11 bases between them. CDR3 loop: CASSLPGQINSPLHF. CDR3 DNA sequence: TGTGCCAGCAGTTTACCAGGGCAGATTAATTCACCCCTCCACTTT.

This sequence joins TRBV5-1 and TRBJ2-5, with D tentatively TRBD1 (5 bases). Germline-derived CDR1 and CDR2 are SGHRS and YFSETQ. The length of the CDR3 is 13 residues. The V end was cut by 4 bases, the J end by 1 base, with 8 bases between. This CDR3 is CASSKGSQETQYF. In DNA form, the CDR3 reads TGCGCCAGCAGCAAGGGGTCCCAAGAGACCCAGTACTTC.

The V call is TRBV12-3 or TRBV12-4, the J call TRBJ2-3; D uncertain. The CDR3 length is 13 residues. V lost 3 bases, J lost 1 base, and 5 bases lay in between. CDR3 sequence: CASSFSRTDTQYF. DNA of the CDR3: TGTGCCAGCAGTTTCTCCCGCACAGATACGCAGTATTTT.

The chain uses TRBV5-5 and TRBJ1-3, with a weak D call TRBD1 (6 bases). CDR3 length: 14 residues. The V end lost 4 bases, the J end lost 6 bases, and 14 bases lay between the germline ends. In germline, CDR1 is SGHKS, CDR2 YYEKEE (reference sequence). The CDR3 sequence is CASSRDAGVNTIYF. The CDR3 DNA sequence: TGTGCCAGCAGCCGCGACGCAGGGGTAAACACCATATATTTT.

V usage is TRBV29-1 and J usage is TRBJ1-3; D gene unclear. The CDR3 consists of 13 residues. The germline V and J ends were trimmed by 3 bases and 2 bases, with 8 bases remaining between them. In germline, CDR1 is SQVTM, CDR2 ANQGSEA. CDR3 nucleotides: TGCAGCGTTGACCTCGGGGCTGGAAACACCATATATTTT. Amino acids: CSVDLGAGNTIYF.

The chain uses TRBV30 and TRBJ1-5; 7 bases line up with TRBD1. CDR1 is GTSNPN, CDR2 SVGIG, per germline (reference sequence). The CDR3 consists of 13 residues. The J segment lost 4 bases and the V segment lost 5 bases, leaving 5 bases of the junction unmatched. CDR3 residues: CAWSGTDNQPQHF. As DNA, the CDR3 is TGTGCCTGGTCCGGGACAGATAATCAGCCCCAGCATTTT. Together with reference TRBV30 and TRBJ1-5, the CDR3 gives the full variable domain: SQTIHQWPATLVQPVGSPLSLECTVEGTSNPNLYWYRQAAGRGLQLLFYSVGIGQISSEVPQNLSASRPQDRQFILSSKKLLLSDSGFYLCAWSGTDNQPQHFGDGTRLSIL.

CDR3 amino acids: CASSLIPGVNQPQHF. The CDR3 bases are TGCGCCAGCAGCTTGATACCAGGGGTGAATCAGCCCCAGCATTTT. The genes are TRBV5-1 and TRBJ1-5, with D possibly TRBD1 on 6 matching bases. Germline values: CDR1 SGHRS, CDR2 YFSETQ. The CDR3 runs 15 residues. V was pared by 1 base and J by 4 bases, with 12 bases between.

V and J are TRBV6-6 and TRBJ1-5, with unresolved D. The CDR3 contains 13 residues. Germline values: CDR1 MNHNY, CDR2 SVGAGI (reference sequence). Between the trimmed V and J ends, which lost 7 bases and 0 bases, there was a span of 7 bases. CDR3 bases: TGTGCCAGCACCCCTTATAGCAATCAGCCCCAGCATTTT. Translation gives CASTPYSNQPQHF.

The chain uses TRBV21-1 and TRBJ1-4; TRBD1, the table's D call, lacks a check against the DNA. TRBV21-1 is a recognized pseudogene. The CDR3 is 16 amino acids. The CDR3 sequence is CASSNSTGQRFVWLFF. The CDR3 DNA sequence: TGTGCCAGCAGCAATAGTACGGGACAGAGGTTTGTTTGGCTGTTTTTT.

The chain links TRBV5-1 to TRBJ1-2, with D perhaps TRBD1 (6 bases). The CDR3 has 15 amino acids. Trimming stripped 4 bases from V and 2 bases from J, with 15 bases between. Germline CDR1 is SGHRS and CDR2 is YFSETQ. The CDR3 protein is CASSPGSDSNYGYTF. The DNA for the CDR3 is TGCGCCAGCAGCCCGGGTTCGGACAGCAACTATGGCTACACCTTC.

V usage is TRBV9 and J usage is TRBJ2-7, with TRBD1 identical over 9 bases. The CDR3 covers 15 residues. In germline, CDR1 is SGDLS, CDR2 YYNGEE. V lost 4 bases to trimming and J lost 0 bases; unmatched junction nucleotides: 5. The CDR3 sequence: CASSPRDRDSYEQYF. For the CDR3, the DNA is TGTGCCAGCAGCCCCCGGGACAGGGACTCCTACGAGCAGTACTTC.

This chain joins TRBV29-1 and TRBJ1-5; D is perhaps TRBD1 (6 bases). This CDR3 is 13 amino acids long. The germline gives CDR1 SQVTM, CDR2 ANQGSEA. Trimming removed 6 bases at V and 3 bases at J, with 12 bases between. The CDR3 protein is CSVATGDNQPQHF. In DNA form, the CDR3 reads TGCAGCGTCGCGACAGGTGACAATCAGCCCCAGCATTTT.

This rearrangement joins TRBV28 to TRBJ1-5; a weak D match, TRBD1 (5 bases). Germline assignment: CDR1 MDHEN and CDR2 SYDVKM. V lost 7 bases, J lost 7 bases, and 14 bases lay in between. The CDR3 consists of 13 residues. In DNA form, the CDR3 reads TGTGCCAGCAACTGGGGGGGAGAGCAGCCCCAGCATTTT. Protein product: CASNWGGEQPQHF.

This chain connects TRBV28 to TRBJ1-5; 7 bases line up with TRBD1. The J segment lost 7 bases and the V segment lost 4 bases, leaving 4 bases of the junction unmatched. The CDR3 loop spans 13 amino acids. The germline CDR1 and CDR2 sequences are MDHEN and SYDVKM. The CDR3 loop reads CASSSQGWQPQHF. The CDR3 bases are TGTGCCAGCAGTTCACAGGGGTGGCAGCCCCAGCATTTT.

V and J are TRBV11-2 and TRBJ1-6, with D tentatively TRBD1 (6 bases). The germline V and J ends were trimmed by 1 base and 10 bases, with 11 bases remaining between them. Germline assignment: CDR1 SGHAT and CDR2 FQNNGV. The CDR3 loop spans 14 amino acids. This chain's CDR3 is CASSLAGEFSPLHF. Here the CDR3 DNA reads TGTGCCAGCAGCTTAGCAGGGGAGTTCTCACCCCTCCACTTT.

The chain joins TRBV29-1 to TRBJ1-3, with D tentatively TRBD1 (6 bases). V lost 5 bases, J lost 9 bases, and 20 bases lay in between. The CDR3 runs to 14 residues. Germline CDR1 is SQVTM and CDR2 is ANQGSEA. CDR3 coding DNA: TGCAGCGTTTCTACAGGGAGCCCTGGGCCCACCATATATTTT. Encoded protein: CSVSTGSPGPTIYF. Complete variable domain (other parts from reference TRBV29-1 and TRBJ1-3): SAVISQKPSRDICQRGTSLTIQCQVDSQVTMMFWYRQQPGQSLTLIATANQGSEATYESGFVIDKFPISRPNLTFSTLTVSNMSPEDSSIYLCSVSTGSPGPTIYFGEGSWLTVV.

The chain is built from TRBV27 and TRBJ2-3; maybe TRBD1 (6 bases). Trimming stripped 4 bases from V and 6 bases from J, with 14 bases between. The CDR3 length is 14 residues. Germline CDR1 is MNHEY and CDR2 is SMNVEV (reference sequence). The CDR3 region is CASSSDSEMDTQYF. The CDR3 DNA reads TGTGCCAGCAGTTCGGACAGTGAAATGGATACGCAGTATTTT.

V is TRBV5-5 and J is TRBJ2-1; 8 nucleotides agree with TRBD1. With V trimmed by 2 bases and J by 5 bases, 6 bases remained unmatched. The germline V gene encodes CDR1 SGHKS and CDR2 YYEKEE (reference sequence). This CDR3 is 15 amino acids long. CDR3 sequence: CASSFRGQGNNEQFF. The DNA for the CDR3 is TGTGCCAGCAGCTTCCGTGGACAGGGTAACAATGAGCAGTTCTTC.

The chain is built from TRBV3-1 (or the pseudogene TRBV3-2) and TRBJ1-2; D call uncertain. Looked up from germline, CDR1 is LGHDT and CDR2 is YNNKEL (reference sequence). V lost 7 bases, J lost 0 bases, and 15 bases lay in between. This CDR3 contains 15 residues. DNA of the CDR3: TGTGCCAGCAATCCGGCCCTTACAGCTAACTATGGCTACACCTTC. Translated, it gives CASNPALTANYGYTF.

The V gene is TRBV2, the J gene TRBJ2-1; 9 nucleotides agree with TRBD1. With V trimmed by 4 bases and J by 6 bases, 7 bases remained unmatched. Per the germline V gene, CDR1 is SNHLY and CDR2 is FYNNEI. This CDR3 has 15 amino acids. CDR3 nucleotide sequence: TGTGCCAGCAGTGGGGACAGGGTGCGATCCAATGAGCAGTTCTTC. Amino acid sequence: CASSGDRVRSNEQFF.

The chain has TRBV6-6 and TRBJ1-5; D is ambiguous. The CDR3 consists of 12 residues. The germline V gene has CDR1 MNHNY and CDR2 SVGAGI (reference sequence). V shed 8 bases and J shed 7 bases, with 12 bases lying between them. The CDR3 sequence is CASSRGDQPQHF. DNA of the CDR3: TGTGCCAGCTCCAGAGGAGACCAGCCCCAGCATTTT.

The rearrangement uses TRBV6-1 and TRBJ1-3; D unclear. Germline V gene data show CDR1 as MNHNS and CDR2 as SASEGT. Trimming took off 4 bases at V and 4 bases at J, with 17 bases between the two ends. The CDR3 is made up of 16 amino acids. The CDR3 region is CASSALRTGIGNTIYF. CDR3 coding DNA: TGTGCCAGCAGTGCCCTGAGGACGGGAATAGGAAACACCATATATTTT.

The chain links TRBV2 to TRBJ2-7; 7 bases are shared with TRBD1. The trim removed 6 bases at V and 6 bases at J, leaving 2 bases unmatched. CDR1 and CDR2 from the germline V gene are SNHLY and FYNNEI. This CDR3 contains 11 residues. CDR3: CASRGTVEQYF. In DNA, the CDR3 is TGTGCCAGCAGGGGGACAGTCGAGCAGTACTTC.

This chain links TRBV5-1 with TRBJ2-5; 9 bases are shared with TRBD2. V gave up 0 bases and J gave up 2 bases; unmatched junction bases: 8. Germline V lookup: CDR1 SGHRS, CDR2 YFSETQ. The CDR3 totals 17 residues. The CDR3 DNA reads as TGCGCCAGCAGCTTGGCCGTGGCGGGAGGGGGACAAGAGACCCAGTACTTC. Its translation: CASSLAVAGGGQETQYF.

The J gene is TRBJ2-3, the V gene TRBV15; D perhaps matches TRBD2 (6 bases). The V gene's germline CDR1 is LNHNV and CDR2 YYDKDF (reference sequence). This CDR3 contains 17 residues. The V gene lost 1 base and the J gene lost 3 bases, with 17 bases spanning the gap. The CDR3 DNA sequence: TGTGCCACCAGCAGAGGTGAGGGAGGAGGGGTTACAGATACGCAGTATTTT. Translated, it gives CATSRGEGGGVTDTQYF.

In this sample, this clone turned up once. The DNA of the CDR3 is TGTGCCAGCAGCTTGGTTGCGGGCAGCACAGATACGCAGTATTTT. This translates into CASSLVAGSTDTQYF. The gene calls are TRBV7-2 and TRBJ2-3; tentatively, D is TRBD2 (5 bases). This CDR3 comprises 15 residues. The V end was cut by 3 bases, the J end by 0 bases, with 10 bases between. The V gene's germline CDR1 is SGHTA and CDR2 FQGNSA.

This chain joins TRBV27 and TRBJ2-1; 14 bases align to TRBD2. Germline V CDR1 and CDR2: MNHEY, SMNVEV (reference sequence). The CDR3 has 17 residues. V gave up 5 bases and J gave up 6 bases; unmatched junction bases: 9. The CDR3 loop reads CASSPRLAGGFPNEQFF. The CDR3, as DNA: TGTGCCAGCAGTCCCCGACTAGCGGGAGGGTTCCCCAATGAGCAGTTCTTC.

In its sample, this clone was seen once. The genes are TRBV5-1 and TRBJ1-6, with a tentative D call TRBD1 (6 bases). CDR3 length: 21 residues. From germline, CDR1 is SGHRS and CDR2 YFSETQ. Between the trimmed V and J ends, which lost 4 bases and 0 bases, there was a span of 26 bases. The DNA for the CDR3 is TGCGCCAGCAGCCTCTACCCTTTGCAGGGGCGGCAAAGCTCCTATAATTCACCCCTCCACTTT. Its protein product is CASSLYPLQGRQSSYNSPLHF.